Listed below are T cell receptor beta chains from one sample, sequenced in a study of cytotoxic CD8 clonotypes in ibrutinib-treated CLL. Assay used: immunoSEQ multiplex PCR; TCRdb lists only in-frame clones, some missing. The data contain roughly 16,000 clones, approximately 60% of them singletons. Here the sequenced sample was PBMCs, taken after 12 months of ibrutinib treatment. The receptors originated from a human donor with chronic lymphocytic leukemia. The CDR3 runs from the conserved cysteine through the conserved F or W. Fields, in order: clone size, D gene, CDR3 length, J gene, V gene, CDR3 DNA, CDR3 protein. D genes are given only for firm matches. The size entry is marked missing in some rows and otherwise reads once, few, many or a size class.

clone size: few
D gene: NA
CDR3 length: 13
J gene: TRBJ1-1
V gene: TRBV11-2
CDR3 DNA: TGTGCCAGCAGGGATACATTTAACACTGAAGCTTTCTTT
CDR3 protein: CASRDTFNTEAFF

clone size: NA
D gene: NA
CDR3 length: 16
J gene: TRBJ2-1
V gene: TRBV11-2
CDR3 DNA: TGTGCCAGCAGCATTAACCCGGGACTTGGCATAAAGGAGCAGTTCTTC
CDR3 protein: CASSINPGLGIKEQFF

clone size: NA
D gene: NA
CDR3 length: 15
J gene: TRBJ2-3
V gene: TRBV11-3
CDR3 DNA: TGTGCCAGCAGCTTAGGGGGCAGGGCCGCAGATACGCAGTATTTT
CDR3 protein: CASSLGGRAADTQYF

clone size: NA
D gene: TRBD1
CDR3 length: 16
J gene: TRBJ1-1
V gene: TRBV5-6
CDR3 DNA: TGTGCCAGCAGCTTGGTAGGGGGCAACATGAACACTGAAGCTTTCTTT
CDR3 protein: CASSLVGGNMNTEAFF

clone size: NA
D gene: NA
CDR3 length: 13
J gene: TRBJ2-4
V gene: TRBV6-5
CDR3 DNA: TGTGCCAGCACCAACCTAGCCAAAAACATTCAGTACTTC
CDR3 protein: CASTNLAKNIQYF

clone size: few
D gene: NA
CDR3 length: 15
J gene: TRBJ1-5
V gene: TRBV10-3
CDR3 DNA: TGTGCCATCAGTGAGAATATGGGGGAGGCTCAGCCCCAGCATTTT
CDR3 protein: CAISENMGEAQPQHF

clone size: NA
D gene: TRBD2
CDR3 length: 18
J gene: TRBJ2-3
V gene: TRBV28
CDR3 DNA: TGTGCCAGCAGTTGGGACCCGGGACTAGGGGATAGCACAGATACGCAGTATTTT
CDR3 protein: CASSWDPGLGDSTDTQYF

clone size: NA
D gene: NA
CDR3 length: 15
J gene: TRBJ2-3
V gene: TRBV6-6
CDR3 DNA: TGTGCCAGCAGTCCAACGGGAGACCAGGCAGATACGCAGTATTTT
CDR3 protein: CASSPTGDQADTQYF

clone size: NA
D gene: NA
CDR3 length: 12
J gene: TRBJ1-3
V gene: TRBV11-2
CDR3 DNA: TGTGCCAGCAGCTCGACCCCGAACACCATATATTTT
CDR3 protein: CASSSTPNTIYF

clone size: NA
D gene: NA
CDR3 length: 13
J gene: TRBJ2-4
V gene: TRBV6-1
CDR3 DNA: TGTGCCAGCAGTGAAGTTACAGCGTTGGTTCAGTACTTC
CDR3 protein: CASSEVTALVQYF

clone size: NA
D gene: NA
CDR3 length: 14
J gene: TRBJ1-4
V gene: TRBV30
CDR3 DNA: TGTGCCACACAAACCGGGACGGGTAATGAAAAACTGTTTTTT
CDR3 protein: CATQTGTGNEKLFF

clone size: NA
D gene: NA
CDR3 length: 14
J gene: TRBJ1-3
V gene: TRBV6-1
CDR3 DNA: TGTGCCAGCAGAGGCGGACCCCCCCTGGACACCATATATTTT
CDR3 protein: CASRGGPPLDTIYF

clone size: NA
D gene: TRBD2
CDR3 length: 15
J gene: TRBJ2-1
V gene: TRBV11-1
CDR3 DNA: TGTGCCACTAAGGCGGTCGGGGGGTCGGTAGTTGAGCAGTTCTTC
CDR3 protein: CATKAVGGSVVEQFF

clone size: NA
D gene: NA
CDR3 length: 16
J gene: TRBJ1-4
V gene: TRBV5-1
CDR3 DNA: TGCGCCAGCAGCTTTGTATTTGGCAGTTCAAATGAAAAACTGTTTTTT
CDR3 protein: CASSFVFGSSNEKLFF

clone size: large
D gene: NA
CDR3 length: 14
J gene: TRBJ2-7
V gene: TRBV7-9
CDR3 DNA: TGTGCCAGCAGCCGACAGGGTGGGACTCGCGAGCAGTACTTC
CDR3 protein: CASSRQGGTREQYF

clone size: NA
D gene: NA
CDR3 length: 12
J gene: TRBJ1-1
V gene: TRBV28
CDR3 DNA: TGTGCCAGCAGGCTGCCCCAAGGAGGAGCTTTCTTT
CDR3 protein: CASRLPQGGAFF

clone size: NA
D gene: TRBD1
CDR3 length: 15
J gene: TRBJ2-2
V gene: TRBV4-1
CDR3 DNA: TGCGCCAGCAGCCCGGGACAGGAGGCCCCCGGGGAGCTGTTTTTT
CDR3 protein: CASSPGQEAPGELFF

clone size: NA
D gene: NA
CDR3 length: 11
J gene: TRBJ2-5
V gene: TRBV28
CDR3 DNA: TGTGCCAGCAGCCGGGGGGAGACCCAGTACTTC
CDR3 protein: CASSRGETQYF

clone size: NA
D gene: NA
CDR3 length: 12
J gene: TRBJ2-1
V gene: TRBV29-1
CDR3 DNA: TGCAGCGTTGAGTTCCAAGGGAATGAGCAGTTCTTC
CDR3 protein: CSVEFQGNEQFF

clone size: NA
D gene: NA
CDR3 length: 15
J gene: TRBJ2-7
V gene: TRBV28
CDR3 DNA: TGTGCCAGCAGTGGAGTAGGGACGGGCTCCTACGAGCAGTACTTC
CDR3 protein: CASSGVGTGSYEQYF

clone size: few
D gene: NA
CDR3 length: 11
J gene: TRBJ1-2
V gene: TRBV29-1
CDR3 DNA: TGCAGCGTTGAAGAGAACTATGGCTACACCTTC
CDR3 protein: CSVEENYGYTF

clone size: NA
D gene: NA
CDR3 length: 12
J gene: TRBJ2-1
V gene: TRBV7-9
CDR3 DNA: TGTGCCAGCAGCTTAATCTCCAATGAGCAGTTCTTC
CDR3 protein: CASSLISNEQFF

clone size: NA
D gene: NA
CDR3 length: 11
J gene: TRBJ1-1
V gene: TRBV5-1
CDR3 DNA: TGCGCCAGCATGGGGAGCACTGAAGCTTTCTTT
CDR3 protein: CASMGSTEAFF

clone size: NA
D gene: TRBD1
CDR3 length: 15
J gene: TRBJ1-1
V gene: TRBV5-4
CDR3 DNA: TGTGCCAGCAGCTTGGGGGGACAGCTGAACACTGAAGCTTTCTTT
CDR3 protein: CASSLGGQLNTEAFF

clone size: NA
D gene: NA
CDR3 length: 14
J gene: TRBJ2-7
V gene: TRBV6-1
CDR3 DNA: TGTGCCAGCATGCCAGGGAGAAGCTCCTACGAGCAGTACTTC
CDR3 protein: CASMPGRSSYEQYF

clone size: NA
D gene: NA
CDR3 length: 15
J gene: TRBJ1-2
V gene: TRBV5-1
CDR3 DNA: TGCGCCAGCAGCTTATCGGCAGGGGAGGTCTATGGCTACACCTTC
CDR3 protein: CASSLSAGEVYGYTF

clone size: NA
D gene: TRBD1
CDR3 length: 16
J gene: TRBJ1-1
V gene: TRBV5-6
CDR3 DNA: TGTGCCAGCAGCTTGTTGTCAGGGGGCCCCCCCACTGAAGCTTTCTTT
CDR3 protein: CASSLLSGGPPTEAFF

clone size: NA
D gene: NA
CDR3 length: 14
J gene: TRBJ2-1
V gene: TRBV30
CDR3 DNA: TGTGCCTGGAGTGTATATAGCGGCTACAATGAGCAGTTCTTC
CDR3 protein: CAWSVYSGYNEQFF

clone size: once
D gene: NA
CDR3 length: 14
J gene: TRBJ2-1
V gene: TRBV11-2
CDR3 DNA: TGTGCCAGCAGCCGGACTTCCTCCTACAATGAGCAGTTCTTC
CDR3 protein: CASSRTSSYNEQFF

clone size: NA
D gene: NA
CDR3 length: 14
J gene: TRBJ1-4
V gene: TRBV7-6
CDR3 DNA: TGTGCCAGCAGCGCGGGACCGAATAATGAAAAACTGTTTTTT
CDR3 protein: CASSAGPNNEKLFF

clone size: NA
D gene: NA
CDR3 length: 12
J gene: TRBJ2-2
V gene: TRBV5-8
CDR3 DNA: TGTGCCAGCAGCCCTCAGGACGGGGAGCTGTTTTTT
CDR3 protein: CASSPQDGELFF

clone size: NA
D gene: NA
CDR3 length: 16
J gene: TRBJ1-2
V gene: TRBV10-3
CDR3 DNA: TGTGCCATCAGTGAGCCCGGGACGGCCCTTGGTGATGGCTACACCTTC
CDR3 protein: CAISEPGTALGDGYTF

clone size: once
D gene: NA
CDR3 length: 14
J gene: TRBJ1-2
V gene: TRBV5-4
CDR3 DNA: TGTGCCAGCAGCCGAACGACGGATAACTATGGCTACACCTTC
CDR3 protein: CASSRTTDNYGYTF

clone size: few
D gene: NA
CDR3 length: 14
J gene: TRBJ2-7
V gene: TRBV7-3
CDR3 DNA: TGTGCCAGCAGCCTTAGTAACTCCCACACCGAGCAGTACTTC
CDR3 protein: CASSLSNSHTEQYF

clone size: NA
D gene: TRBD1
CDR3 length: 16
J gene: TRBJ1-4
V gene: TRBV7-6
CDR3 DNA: TGTGCCAGCGGCCGAGGAGGGACAGGGCTTAATGAAAAACTGTTTTTT
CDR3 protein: CASGRGGTGLNEKLFF

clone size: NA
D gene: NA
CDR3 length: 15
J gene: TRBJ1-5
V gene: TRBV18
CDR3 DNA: TGTGCCAGCTCTCTAACGGCTGGGAGCAATCAGCCCCAGCATTTT
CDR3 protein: CASSLTAGSNQPQHF

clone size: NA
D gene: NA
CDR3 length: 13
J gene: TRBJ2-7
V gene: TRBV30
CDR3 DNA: TGTGCCTGGTATCAGGGGCCGGGGTACGAGCAGTACTTC
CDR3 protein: CAWYQGPGYEQYF

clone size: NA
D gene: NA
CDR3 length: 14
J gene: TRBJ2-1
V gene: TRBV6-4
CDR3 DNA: TGTGCCAGCAGTGAATCGGGAGAGCGGAATGAGCAGTTCTTC
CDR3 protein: CASSESGERNEQFF

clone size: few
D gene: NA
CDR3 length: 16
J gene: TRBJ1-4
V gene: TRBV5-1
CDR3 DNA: TGCGCCAGCAGCTCCCCTACGGGAGGGGTTAATGAAAAACTGTTTTTT
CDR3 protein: CASSSPTGGVNEKLFF

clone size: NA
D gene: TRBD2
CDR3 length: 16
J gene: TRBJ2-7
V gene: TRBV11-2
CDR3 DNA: TGTGCCAGCAGCTTAGCCCTAGCGGCAAGATCCTACGAGCAGTACTTC
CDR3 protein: CASSLALAARSYEQYF

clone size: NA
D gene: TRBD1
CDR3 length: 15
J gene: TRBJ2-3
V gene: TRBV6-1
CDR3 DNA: TGTGCCAGCAGTGCTTGGACAGGGGACACAGATACGCAGTATTTT
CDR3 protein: CASSAWTGDTDTQYF

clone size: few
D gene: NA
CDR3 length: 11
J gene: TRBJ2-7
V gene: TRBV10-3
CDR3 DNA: TGTGCCATCATGAACTCCTACGAGCAGTACTTC
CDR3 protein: CAIMNSYEQYF

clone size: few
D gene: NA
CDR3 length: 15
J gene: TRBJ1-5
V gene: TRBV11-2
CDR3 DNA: TGTGCCAGCAGCGCGGGCCCTTATAGCAATCAGCCCCAGCATTTT
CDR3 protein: CASSAGPYSNQPQHF

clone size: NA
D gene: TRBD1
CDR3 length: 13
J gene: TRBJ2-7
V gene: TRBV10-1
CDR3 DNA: TGCGCCAGCAGTGAGGGACAGGGTGGCGAGCAGTACTTC
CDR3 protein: CASSEGQGGEQYF

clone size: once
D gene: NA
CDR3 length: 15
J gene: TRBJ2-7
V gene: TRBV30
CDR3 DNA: TGTGCCTGGAGCCCGGGGACTCTCGCTTCCTACGAGCAGTACTTC
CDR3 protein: CAWSPGTLASYEQYF

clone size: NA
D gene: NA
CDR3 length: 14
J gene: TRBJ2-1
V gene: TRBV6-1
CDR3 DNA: TGTGCCAGCAGTGCCCGAGGGCCGTCCAATGAGCAGTTCTTC
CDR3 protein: CASSARGPSNEQFF

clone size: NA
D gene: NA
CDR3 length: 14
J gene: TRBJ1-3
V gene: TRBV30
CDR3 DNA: TGTGCCTGGAGTGCCCAAGGGGTGTTAAACACCATATATTTT
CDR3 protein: CAWSAQGVLNTIYF

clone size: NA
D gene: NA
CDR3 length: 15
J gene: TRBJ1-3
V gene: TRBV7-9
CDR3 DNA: TGTGCCAGCAGCTTTGTGGCCAGCTCTGGAAACACCATATATTTT
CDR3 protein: CASSFVASSGNTIYF

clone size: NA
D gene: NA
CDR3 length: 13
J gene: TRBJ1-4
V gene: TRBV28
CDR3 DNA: TGTGCCAGCAGTTTAGCAGGTCGGGAAAAACTGTTTTTT
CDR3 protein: CASSLAGREKLFF

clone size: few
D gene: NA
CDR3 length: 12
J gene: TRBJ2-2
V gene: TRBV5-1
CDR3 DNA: TGCGCCAGCTCAGCAAACACCGGGGAGCTGTTTTTT
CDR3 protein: CASSANTGELFF

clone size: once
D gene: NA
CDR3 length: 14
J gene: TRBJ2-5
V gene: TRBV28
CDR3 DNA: TGTGCCAGCACCTGGACTATCTTTTTCGAGACCCAGTACTTC
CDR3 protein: CASTWTIFFETQYF

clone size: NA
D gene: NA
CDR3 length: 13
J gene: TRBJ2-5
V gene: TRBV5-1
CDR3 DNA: TGCGCCAGCAGCTTGTTTAGCGGAGAGACCCAGTACTTC
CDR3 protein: CASSLFSGETQYF

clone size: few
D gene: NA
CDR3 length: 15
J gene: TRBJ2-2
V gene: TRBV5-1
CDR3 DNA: TGCGCCAGCAGCTTAGGGGAGAGGGACACCGGGGAGCTGTTTTTT
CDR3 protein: CASSLGERDTGELFF

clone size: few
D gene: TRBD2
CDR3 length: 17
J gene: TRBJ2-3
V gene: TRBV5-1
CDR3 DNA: TGCGCCAGCAGCCCCGGAGTGCTAGCGGGAGGGCCGGATACGCAGTATTTT
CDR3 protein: CASSPGVLAGGPDTQYF

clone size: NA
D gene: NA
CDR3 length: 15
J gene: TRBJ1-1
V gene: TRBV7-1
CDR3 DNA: TGTGCCAGCAGCCCAATCCCCAAGGGCGACACTGAAGCTTTCTTT
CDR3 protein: CASSPIPKGDTEAFF

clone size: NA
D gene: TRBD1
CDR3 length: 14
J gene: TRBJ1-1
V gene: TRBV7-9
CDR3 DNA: TGTGCCAGCAGCGGAGGGACAGGGGCCACTGAAGCTTTCTTT
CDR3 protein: CASSGGTGATEAFF